The 8 T cell receptor beta chains presented below share a single source sample, sequenced in a study of human T cells and chemical hapten exposure. MiXCR was run by TCRdb on the RACE reads, yielding one entry per CDR3 protein. The table shows around 85,000 distinct CDR3 sequences, with 10% to 15% occurring only once. Time point described: patch test 3, about 24 weeks after DPC sensitization. The treatment was: therapeutic diphenylcyclopropenone sensitization with weekly scalp DPC. The material sequenced was whole blood, taken in connection with sensitization to the hapten diphenylcyclopropenone (DPC). The receptor set was obtained from a woman in her forties or fifties with alopecia areata. Some clones in this sample may be carry-over from other donors' samples.

This clonotype was recorded many times. This chain joins TRBV29-1 and TRBJ1-5; TRBD1 agrees at 7 bases. V gave up 5 bases and J gave up 7 bases; unmatched junction bases: 5. CDR3 size: 12 residues. Germline CDR1 reads SQVTM; CDR2 reads ANQGSEA. CDR3 DNA sequence: TGCAGCGTTACAACAGGGGACCAGCCCCAGCATTTT. Translation: CSVTTGDQPQHF.

Notes on this clonotype: A much larger clonotype is one base distant, so this may be a read error. The chain joins TRBV20-1 to TRBJ2-7; 7 positions agree with TRBD1. V gave up 8 bases and J gave up 4 bases; unmatched junction bases: 14. Germline V gene sequence: CDR1 DFQATT, CDR2 SNEGSKA (reference sequence). This CDR3 region has 14 residues. CDR3 bases: TGCAGTACAACAGGGGACAACCAGCTATACGAGCAGTACTTC. Translating gives CSTTGDNQLYEQYF.

The chain combines TRBV20-1 with TRBJ2-6; 8 bases are a match to TRBD1. Trimming at V came to 6 bases and at J to 0 bases, leaving 4 bases not matched to a gene. The CDR3 loop spans 15 amino acids. Germline assignment: CDR1 DFQATT and CDR2 SNEGSKA (reference sequence). The CDR3 protein is CSATGTGSGANVLTF. DNA for the CDR3: TGCAGTGCAACAGGGACAGGCTCTGGGGCCAACGTCCTGACTTTC.

This clonotype was counted between two and nine times. The chain carries TRBV20-1 and TRBJ2-5, with 7 bases identical to TRBD2. The germline gives CDR1 DFQATT, CDR2 SNEGSKA (reference sequence). The CDR3 is made up of 14 amino acids. The J segment lost 4 bases and the V segment lost 2 bases, leaving 7 bases of the junction unmatched. CDR3 residues: CSARKRELLETQYF. The DNA for the CDR3 is TGCAGTGCTAGAAAGCGGGAATTGTTAGAGACCCAGTACTTC.

This clonotype was recorded a few times. The chain is built from TRBV9 and TRBJ2-7; 9 nucleotides match TRBD2. Losses at the gene ends were 0 bases for V and 6 bases for J; bases not matched to a gene: 7. The CDR3 spans 15 residues. Germline V CDR1 and CDR2: SGDLS, YYNGEE. The CDR3 DNA sequence: TGTGCCAGCAGCGTAGGCGCGGGAGGGCCATCCGAGCAGTACTTC. This sequence encodes CASSVGAGGPSEQYF.

V is TRBV2 and J is TRBJ2-1, with 10 bases identical to TRBD2. The germline gives CDR1 SNHLY, CDR2 FYNNEI. This CDR3 is 15 amino acids long. Trimming cost V 0 bases and J 9 bases; bases outside gene matches: 5. The DNA of the CDR3 is TGTGCCAGCAGTGAAGCTAGCGGGAGGTTAGGTGAGCAGTTCTTC. Translation: CASSEASGRLGEQFF. The entire variable domain, with the rest obtained from reference TRBV2 and TRBJ2-1, is as follows: EPEVTQTPSHQVTQMGQEVILRCVPISNHLYFYWYRQILGQKVEFLVSFYNNEISEKSEIFDDQFSVERPDGSNFTLKIRSTKLEDSAMYFCASSEASGRLGEQFFGPGTRLTVL.

The chain couples TRBV20-1 to TRBJ2-7, with D perhaps matching TRBD2 (6 bases). This CDR3 comprises 11 residues. Germline V CDR1 and CDR2: DFQATT, SNEGSKA (reference sequence). Trimming removed 7 bases from V and 6 bases from J, with 13 bases in between. In nucleotides, the CDR3 is TGCAGTGTACTGGGGGAGGTCGAGCAGTACTTC. Translating it yields CSVLGEVEQYF.

The rearrangement joins TRBV11-2 to TRBJ2-1; D gene unclear. Germline CDR1 is SGHAT and CDR2 is FQNNGV. Trimming left V 1 base short and J 6 bases short, with 4 bases between. The CDR3 totals 12 residues. The CDR3 region is CASSLVSNEQFF. The CDR3 DNA is TGTGCCAGCAGCTTAGTATCCAATGAGCAGTTCTTC.